The rows below give T cell receptor beta chains drawn from one sample of a study of CXCR4 blockade with PD-1 therapy in pancreatic cancer. Only in-frame clones appear in the TCRdb table, and some are missing; sequencing was by immunoSEQ multiplex PCR. The sample records about 4,000 clones, roughly two fifths being singletons. Specimen: tumor tissue. Every receptor here comes from a human donor with pancreatic ductal adenocarcinoma. CDR3s include the opening cysteine and the closing phenylalanine or tryptophan. The D gene is left open where the match is weak. The listing skips clone size in some rows; elsewhere it reads once, few, many or a size class.

size: few
V: TRBV6-8
J: TRBJ2-7
length: 12
D: .
CDR3: CASSGSTYEQYF
DNA: TGTGCCAGCAGTGGGAGCACCTACGAGCAGTACTTC

size: .
V: TRBV6-8
J: TRBJ1-1
length: 13
D: .
CDR3: CASSYSLNTEAFF
DNA: TGTGCCAGCAGTTATTCGCTGAACACTGAAGCTTTCTTT

size: once
V: TRBV19
J: TRBJ2-7
length: 13
D: .
CDR3: CASSMTGLREQYF
DNA: TGTGCCAGTAGTATGACGGGACTTCGGGAGCAGTACTTC

size: .
V: TRBV14
J: TRBJ1-2
length: 16
D: .
CDR3: CASSPHHRVQLWGYTF
DNA: TGTGCCAGCAGCCCTCACCACAGGGTTCAACTATGGGGCTACACCTTC

size: .
V: TRBV18
J: TRBJ1-1
length: 14
D: TRBD1
CDR3: CASSPSGTDTEAFF
DNA: TGTGCCAGCTCCCCTTCTGGGACAGACACTGAAGCTTTCTTT

size: .
V: TRBV19
J: TRBJ1-1
length: 12
D: .
CDR3: CASSNQGLQPFF
DNA: TGTGCCAGTAGCAACCAGGGCCTCCAGCCTTTCTTT

size: .
V: TRBV18
J: TRBJ2-7
length: 14
D: TRBD1
CDR3: CASSLGQGAPEQYF
DNA: TGTGCCAGCTCACTCGGACAGGGGGCGCCCGAGCAGTACTTC

size: few
V: TRBV7-4
J: TRBJ2-2
length: 16
D: TRBD2
CDR3: CASSGSGGVNTGELFF
DNA: TGTGCCAGCAGCGGCAGCGGGGGAGTTAACACCGGGGAGCTGTTTTTT

size: medium-sized
V: TRBV6-8
J: TRBJ1-5
length: 13
D: .
CDR3: CASSSRDNQPQHF
DNA: TGTGCCAGCAGTTCCAGGGACAATCAGCCCCAGCATTTT

size: .
V: TRBV6-8
J: TRBJ2-3
length: 17
D: TRBD2
CDR3: CASTLPGTSGSTDTQYF
DNA: TGTGCCAGCACCCTTCCCGGGACTAGCGGTAGCACAGATACGCAGTATTTT

size: .
V: TRBV6-8
J: TRBJ2-1
length: 14
D: TRBD2
CDR3: CAISPKERGVEQFF
DNA: TGTGCCATCAGTCCAAAGGAGCGGGGGGTTGAGCAGTTCTTC

size: .
V: TRBV29-1
J: TRBJ1-1
length: 12
D: .
CDR3: CSVGRQNTEAFF
DNA: TGCAGCGTTGGACGGCAGAACACTGAAGCTTTCTTT

size: medium-sized
V: TRBV6-8
J: TRBJ2-3
length: 12
D: .
CDR3: CASSYVRETQYF
DNA: TGTGCCAGCAGTTACGTACGGGAAACGCAGTATTTT

size: .
V: TRBV18
J: TRBJ2-5
length: 13
D: .
CDR3: CASSLQREETQYF
DNA: TGTGCCAGCTCACTACAGAGAGAAGAGACCCAGTACTTC

size: few
V: TRBV19
J: TRBJ1-1
length: 14
D: TRBD1
CDR3: CASSTNRGWTEAFF
DNA: TGTGCCAGTAGTACGAACAGGGGATGGACTGAAGCTTTCTTT

size: .
V: TRBV19
J: TRBJ1-5
length: 13
D: .
CDR3: CASSIDLGQPQHF
DNA: TGTGCCAGTAGTATAGATCTAGGTCAGCCCCAGCATTTT

size: large
V: TRBV15
J: TRBJ1-5
length: 15
D: .
CDR3: CATSISSEGPQPQHF
DNA: TGTGCCACCAGCATTTCCAGTGAGGGGCCTCAGCCCCAGCATTTT

size: .
V: TRBV19
J: TRBJ2-3
length: 14
D: TRBD2
CDR3: CASSMGGSGDTQYF
DNA: TGTGCCAGTAGTATGGGAGGGTCAGGGGATACGCAGTATTTT

size: .
V: TRBV25-1
J: TRBJ2-1
length: 14
D: .
CDR3: CASSALGWGREQFF
DNA: TGTGCCAGCAGCGCCCTCGGTTGGGGCCGAGAGCAGTTCTTC

size: few
V: TRBV18
J: TRBJ2-4
length: 14
D: .
CDR3: CASSPQNFLSIQYF
DNA: TGTGCCAGCTCACCGCAGAACTTCCTATCCATTCAGTACTTC

size: .
V: TRBV9
J: TRBJ2-3
length: 13
D: .
CDR3: CASSVGGPDTQYF
DNA: TGTGCCAGCAGCGTAGGGGGCCCAGATACGCAGTATTTT

size: once
V: TRBV30
J: TRBJ1-1
length: 14
D: .
CDR3: CAWSPPPVVAEAFF
DNA: TGTGCCTGGAGCCCCCCCCCGGTAGTAGCTGAAGCTTTCTTT

size: .
V: TRBV6-7
J: TRBJ2-6
length: 15
D: .
CDR3: CATSLGGAGANVLTF
DNA: TGTGCCACCTCACTGGGGGGCGCTGGGGCCAACGTCCTGACTTTC

size: .
V: TRBV9
J: TRBJ2-2
length: 13
D: .
CDR3: CASSNFGPGELFF
DNA: TGTGCCAGCAGCAATTTTGGCCCCGGGGAGCTGTTTTTT

size: .
V: TRBV10-3
J: TRBJ2-4
length: 13
D: .
CDR3: CATRRDGVTSRDF
DNA: TGTGCCACCCGCCGGGACGGAGTAACCAGTAGGGACTTC

size: few
V: TRBV6-8
J: TRBJ2-1
length: 12
D: TRBD2
CDR3: CASSFREDEQFF
DNA: TGTGCCAGCAGTTTTCGGGAGGACGAGCAGTTCTTC

size: .
V: TRBV9
J: TRBJ2-2
length: 15
D: TRBD2
CDR3: CASSAYAGETGELFF
DNA: TGTGCCAGCAGCGCTTACGCGGGGGAGACCGGGGAGCTGTTTTTT

size: .
V: TRBV19
J: TRBJ1-2
length: 15
D: .
CDR3: CASSDGGAVDYGYTF
DNA: TGTGCCAGTAGTGACGGAGGGGCAGTAGACTATGGCTACACCTTC

size: few
V: TRBV7-4
J: TRBJ2-2
length: 16
D: TRBD1
CDR3: CASSLTADRVTGELFF
DNA: TGTGCCAGCAGCTTAACGGCTGACAGGGTCACCGGGGAGCTGTTTTTT

size: .
V: TRBV10-2
J: TRBJ2-6
length: 13
D: .
CDR3: CASSTSRANVLTF
DNA: TGCGCCAGCAGTACATCGCGGGCCAACGTCCTGACTTTC

size: once
V: TRBV19
J: TRBJ2-4
length: 20
D: TRBD2
CDR3: CASSIGRLAGALLAKNIQYF
DNA: TGTGCCAGTAGTATAGGCCGACTAGCGGGGGCCCTATTAGCCAAAAACATTCAGTACTTC

size: .
V: TRBV28
J: TRBJ1-4
length: 15
D: TRBD1
CDR3: CASSPGQGGSEKLFF
DNA: TGTGCCAGCAGTCCCGGACAGGGCGGGAGTGAAAAACTGTTTTTT

size: large
V: TRBV29-1
J: TRBJ1-1
length: 13
D: .
CDR3: CSAGAGDGTEAFF
DNA: TGCAGCGCCGGGGCCGGGGACGGCACTGAAGCTTTCTTT

size: few
V: TRBV6-8
J: TRBJ1-1
length: 16
D: .
CDR3: CASSYLGGSMNTEAFF
DNA: TGTGCCAGCAGTTACTTGGGGGGCTCGATGAACACTGAAGCTTTCTTT

size: few
V: TRBV18
J: TRBJ1-1
length: 12
D: .
CDR3: CASSRAGLVAFF
DNA: TGTGCCAGCTCACGGGCGGGGCTGGTAGCTTTCTTT

size: .
V: TRBV19
J: TRBJ2-1
length: 15
D: .
CDR3: CASNPGDSSYNEQFF
DNA: TGTGCCAGTAACCCGGGAGATTCTTCCTACAATGAGCAGTTCTTC

size: few
V: TRBV11-3
J: TRBJ1-4
length: 16
D: .
CDR3: CASSLVGGQGNEKLFF
DNA: TGTGCCAGCAGCTTAGTCGGGGGGCAGGGTAATGAAAAACTGTTTTTT

size: few
V: TRBV9
J: TRBJ2-3
length: 14
D: TRBD1
CDR3: CASSPGQSTDTQYF
DNA: TGTGCCAGCAGCCCGGGACAGAGCACAGATACGCAGTATTTT

size: .
V: TRBV15
J: TRBJ2-1
length: 16
D: TRBD1
CDR3: CATSREGQGLHNEQFF
DNA: TGTGCCACCAGCAGAGAGGGACAGGGACTACACAATGAGCAGTTCTTC

size: .
V: TRBV11-3
J: TRBJ2-7
length: 15
D: .
CDR3: CASSLGAGEQGEQYF
DNA: TGTGCCAGCAGCTTAGGGGCAGGCGAGCAGGGGGAGCAGTACTTC

size: once
V: TRBV19
J: TRBJ2-5
length: 15
D: .
CDR3: CASSVFSGYQETQYF
DNA: TGTGCCAGTAGCGTGTTCTCAGGCTACCAAGAGACCCAGTACTTC

size: .
V: TRBV5-1
J: TRBJ2-5
length: 14
D: .
CDR3: CASSLGQVEETQYF
DNA: TGCGCCAGCAGCTTGGGCCAGGTGGAAGAGACCCAGTACTTC

size: .
V: TRBV2
J: TRBJ1-5
length: 13
D: .
CDR3: CASSELGRAPQHF
DNA: TGTGCCAGCAGTGAACTGGGTAGGGCGCCCCAGCATTTT

size: .
V: TRBV23-1
J: TRBJ1-1
length: 13
D: .
CDR3: CASSKTGNTEAFF
DNA: TGCGCCAGCAGTAAGACAGGGAACACTGAAGCTTTCTTT

size: .
V: TRBV6-7
J: TRBJ1-2
length: 13
D: TRBD1
CDR3: CASGDRPMDGYTF
DNA: TGTGCCAGCGGGGACAGGCCCATGGATGGCTACACCTTC

size: .
V: TRBV18
J: TRBJ1-1
length: 14
D: TRBD1
CDR3: CASSPGQGNTEAFF
DNA: TGTGCCAGCTCACCTGGACAGGGGAACACTGAAGCTTTCTTT

size: .
V: TRBV18
J: TRBJ2-3
length: 15
D: TRBD1
CDR3: CASSPPGQSTDTQYF
DNA: TGTGCCAGCTCACCACCGGGACAGAGCACAGATACGCAGTATTTT

size: few
V: TRBV5-1
J: TRBJ2-1
length: 16
D: .
CDR3: CASSLVLSGGGGEQFF
DNA: TGCGCCAGCAGCTTGGTTCTAAGTGGGGGAGGGGGTGAGCAGTTCTTC

size: few
V: TRBV7-6
J: TRBJ2-5
length: 15
D: .
CDR3: CASSSAGRERETQYF
DNA: TGTGCCAGCAGCTCCGCGGGTCGCGAACGTGAGACCCAGTACTTC

size: few
V: TRBV27
J: TRBJ2-7
length: 15
D: TRBD1
CDR3: CASSLSRTGSYEQYF
DNA: TGTGCCAGCAGTTTATCCCGGACAGGATCCTACGAGCAGTACTTC